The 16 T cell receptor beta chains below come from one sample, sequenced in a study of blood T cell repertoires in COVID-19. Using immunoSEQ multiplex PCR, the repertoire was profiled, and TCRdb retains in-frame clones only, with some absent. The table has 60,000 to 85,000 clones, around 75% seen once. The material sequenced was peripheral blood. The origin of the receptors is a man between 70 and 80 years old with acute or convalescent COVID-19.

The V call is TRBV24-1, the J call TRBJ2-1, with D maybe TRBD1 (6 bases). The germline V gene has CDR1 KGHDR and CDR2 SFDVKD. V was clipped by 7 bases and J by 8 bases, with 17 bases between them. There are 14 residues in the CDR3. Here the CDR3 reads CATSVQGGWDEQFF. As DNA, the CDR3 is TGTGCCACCAGCGTACAGGGCGGTTGGGATGAGCAGTTCTTC.

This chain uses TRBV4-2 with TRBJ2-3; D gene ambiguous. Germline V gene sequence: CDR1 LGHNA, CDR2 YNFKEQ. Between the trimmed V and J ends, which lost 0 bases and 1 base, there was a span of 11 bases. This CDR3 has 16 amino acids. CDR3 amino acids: CASSQERIKGTDTQYF. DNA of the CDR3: TGTGCCAGCAGCCAAGAGCGGATAAAGGGCACAGATACGCAGTATTTT.

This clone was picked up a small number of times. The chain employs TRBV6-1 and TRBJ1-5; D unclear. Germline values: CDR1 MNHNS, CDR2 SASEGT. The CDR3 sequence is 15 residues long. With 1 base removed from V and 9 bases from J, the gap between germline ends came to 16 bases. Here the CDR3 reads CASSEGVRAPGPQHF. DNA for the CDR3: TGTGCCAGCAGTGAAGGGGTGAGGGCCCCGGGGCCCCAGCATTTT.

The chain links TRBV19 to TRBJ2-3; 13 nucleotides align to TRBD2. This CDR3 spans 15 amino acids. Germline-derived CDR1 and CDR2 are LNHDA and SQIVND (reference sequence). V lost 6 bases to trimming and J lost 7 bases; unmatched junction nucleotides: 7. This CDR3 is CASRLAGGPGNTQYF. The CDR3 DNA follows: TGTGCCAGTAGACTAGCGGGAGGGCCAGGAAATACGCAGTATTTT.

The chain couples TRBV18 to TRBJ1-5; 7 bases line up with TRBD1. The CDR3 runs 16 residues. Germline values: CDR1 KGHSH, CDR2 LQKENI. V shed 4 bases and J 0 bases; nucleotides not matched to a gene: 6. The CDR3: CASSRTGAYSNQPQHF. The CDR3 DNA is TGTGCCAGCTCACGGACAGGAGCATATAGCAATCAGCCCCAGCATTTT. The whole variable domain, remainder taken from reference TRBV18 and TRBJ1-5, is NAGVMQNPRHLVRRRGQEARLRCSPMKGHSHVYWYRQLPEEGLKFMVYLQKENIIDESGMPKERFSAEFPKEGPSILRIQQVVRGDSAAYFCASSRTGAYSNQPQHFGDGTRLSIL.

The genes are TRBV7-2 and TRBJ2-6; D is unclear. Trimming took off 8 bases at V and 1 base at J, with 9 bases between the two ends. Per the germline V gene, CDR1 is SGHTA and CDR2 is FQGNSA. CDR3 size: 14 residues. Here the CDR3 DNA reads TGTGCCAGCCGAGGAAGTTCTGGGGCCAACGTCCTGACTTTC. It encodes CASRGSSGANVLTF.

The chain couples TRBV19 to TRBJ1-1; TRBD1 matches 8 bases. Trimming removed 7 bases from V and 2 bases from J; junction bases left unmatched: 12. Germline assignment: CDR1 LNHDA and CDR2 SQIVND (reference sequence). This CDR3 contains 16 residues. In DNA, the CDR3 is TGTGCCAGTAAAGACCAGGACAGGGCCCGTAACACTGAAGCTTTCTTT. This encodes CASKDQDRARNTEAFF.

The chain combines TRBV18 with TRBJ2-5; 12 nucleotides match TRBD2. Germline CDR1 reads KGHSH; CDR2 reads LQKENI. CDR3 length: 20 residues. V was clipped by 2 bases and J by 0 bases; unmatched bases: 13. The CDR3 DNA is TGTGCCAGCTCACCAAAAGAACTAGCGGGAGGAGGGACGTACCAAGAGACCCAGTACTTC. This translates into CASSPKELAGGGTYQETQYF.

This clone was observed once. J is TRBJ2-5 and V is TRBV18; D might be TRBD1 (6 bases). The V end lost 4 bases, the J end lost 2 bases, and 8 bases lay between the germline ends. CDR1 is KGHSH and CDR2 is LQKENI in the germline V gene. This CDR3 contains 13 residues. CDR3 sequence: CASSRDNQETQYF. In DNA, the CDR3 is TGTGCCAGCTCACGGGACAATCAAGAGACCCAGTACTTC.

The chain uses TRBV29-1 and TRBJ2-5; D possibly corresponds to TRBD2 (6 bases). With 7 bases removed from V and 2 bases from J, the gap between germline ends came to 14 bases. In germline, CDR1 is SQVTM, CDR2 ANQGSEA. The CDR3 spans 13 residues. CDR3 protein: CSASPGGQETQYF. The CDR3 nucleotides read TGCAGCGCATCACCTGGGGGGCAAGAGACCCAGTACTTC.

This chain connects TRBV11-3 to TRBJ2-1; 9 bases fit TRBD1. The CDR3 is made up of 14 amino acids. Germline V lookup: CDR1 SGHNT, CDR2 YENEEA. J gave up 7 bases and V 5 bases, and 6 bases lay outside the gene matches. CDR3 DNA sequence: TGTGCCAGCAGCCCCCGGACAGGGGAGAATGAGCAGTTCTTC. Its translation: CASSPRTGENEQFF.

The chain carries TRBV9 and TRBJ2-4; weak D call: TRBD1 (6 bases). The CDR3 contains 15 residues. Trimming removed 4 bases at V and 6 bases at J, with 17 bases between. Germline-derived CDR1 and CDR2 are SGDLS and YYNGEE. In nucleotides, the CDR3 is TGTGCCAGCAGCCGACGGGAAGGCAGGGGAAACATTCAGTACTTC. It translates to CASSRREGRGNIQYF.

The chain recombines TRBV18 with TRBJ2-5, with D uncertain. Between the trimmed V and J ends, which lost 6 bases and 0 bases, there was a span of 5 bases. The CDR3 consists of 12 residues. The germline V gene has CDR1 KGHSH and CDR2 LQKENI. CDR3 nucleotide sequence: TGTGCCAGCTCTCGGTACCAAGAGACCCAGTACTTC. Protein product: CASSRYQETQYF.

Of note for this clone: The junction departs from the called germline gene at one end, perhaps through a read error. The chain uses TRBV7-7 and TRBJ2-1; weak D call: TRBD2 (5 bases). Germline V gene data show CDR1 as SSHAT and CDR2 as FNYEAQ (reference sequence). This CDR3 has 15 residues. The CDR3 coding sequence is TGTGCTAGCAGCTTAGAAGGGAGCTCCTACAATGAGCAGTTCTTC. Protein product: CASSLEGSSYNEQFF.

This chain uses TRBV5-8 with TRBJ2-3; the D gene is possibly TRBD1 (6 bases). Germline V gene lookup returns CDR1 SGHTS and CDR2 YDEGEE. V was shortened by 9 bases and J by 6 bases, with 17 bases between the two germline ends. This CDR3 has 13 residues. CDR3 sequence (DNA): TGTGCCATTGTCAGGGGATATACGGATACGCAGTATTTT. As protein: CAIVRGYTDTQYF.

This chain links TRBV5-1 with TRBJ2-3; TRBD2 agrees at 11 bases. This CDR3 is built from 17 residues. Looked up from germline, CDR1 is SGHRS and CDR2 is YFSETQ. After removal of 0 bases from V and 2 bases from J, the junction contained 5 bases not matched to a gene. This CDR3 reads CASSLAASGRTTDTQYF. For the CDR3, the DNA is TGCGCCAGCAGCTTGGCCGCTAGCGGGAGGACCACAGATACGCAGTATTTT. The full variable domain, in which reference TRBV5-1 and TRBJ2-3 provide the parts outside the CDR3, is KAGVTQTPRYLIKTRGQQVTLSCSPISGHRSVSWYQQTPGQGLQFLFEYFSETQRNKGNFPGRFSGRQFSNSRSEMNVSTLELGDSALYLCASSLAASGRTTDTQYFGPGTRLTVL.